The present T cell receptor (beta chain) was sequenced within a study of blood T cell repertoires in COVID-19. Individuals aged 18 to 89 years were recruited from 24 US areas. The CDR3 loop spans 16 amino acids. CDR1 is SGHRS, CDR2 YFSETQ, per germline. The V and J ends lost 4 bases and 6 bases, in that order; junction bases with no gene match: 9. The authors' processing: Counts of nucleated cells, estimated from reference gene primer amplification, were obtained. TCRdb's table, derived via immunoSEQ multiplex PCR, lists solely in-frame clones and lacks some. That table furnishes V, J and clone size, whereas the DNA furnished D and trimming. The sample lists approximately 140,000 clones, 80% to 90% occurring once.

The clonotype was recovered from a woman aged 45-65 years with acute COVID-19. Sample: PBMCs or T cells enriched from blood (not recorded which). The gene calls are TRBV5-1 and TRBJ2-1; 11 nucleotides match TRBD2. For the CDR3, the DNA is TGCGCCAGCAGCCAACTAACTAGCGGGAGTGGCAATGAGCAGTTCTTC. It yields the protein CASSQLTSGSGNEQFF.